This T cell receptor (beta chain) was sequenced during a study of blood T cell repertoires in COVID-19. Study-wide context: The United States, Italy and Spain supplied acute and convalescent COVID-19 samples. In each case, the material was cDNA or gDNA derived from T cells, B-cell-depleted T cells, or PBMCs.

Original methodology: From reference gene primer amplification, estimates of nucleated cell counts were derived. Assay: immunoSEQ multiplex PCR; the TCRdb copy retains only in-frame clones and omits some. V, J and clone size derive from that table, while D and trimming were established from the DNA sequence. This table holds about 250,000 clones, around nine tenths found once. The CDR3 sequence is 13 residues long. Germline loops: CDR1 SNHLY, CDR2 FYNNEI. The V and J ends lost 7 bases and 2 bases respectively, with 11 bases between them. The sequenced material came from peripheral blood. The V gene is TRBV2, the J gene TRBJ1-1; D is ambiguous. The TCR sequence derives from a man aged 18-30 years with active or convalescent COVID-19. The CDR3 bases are TGTGCCAGCAAGAAGCAAATCAACACTGAAGCTTTCTTT. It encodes CASKKQINTEAFF.